This T cell receptor (beta chain) came from a study of Ad26.COV2.S vaccination and SARS-CoV-2 variants. Study overall: Ad26.COV2.S was injected intramuscularly once or twice, 56 days apart. Study results and limitations: Analyses that measured TCR breadth and depth may have underestimated total T cell responses. Breadth of non-spike TCRs did not differ between vaccinees and placebo recipients.

Libraries were prepared by immunoSEQ multiplex PCR; TCRdb keeps only in-frame clonotypes and omits some of them. Of a few hundred thousand clones in the sample, approximately 83% were seen once. Regarding treatment: roughly 18 received Ad26.COV2.S at low or high dose, single or two shots; 5 received placebo; per-sample allocation not given. Repertoires come from day 63 after the first vaccine or placebo injection. The sample holds a few counts of this clone. Its target is unknown. CDR1 and CDR2 (germline): SGHRS, YFSETQ. CDR3 size: 13 residues. Trimming left V 3 bases short and J 7 bases short, with 10 bases between.

The receptor was derived from a person aged 18-60 years who received the Ad26.COV2.S COVID-19 vaccine or a placebo. The chain is built from TRBV5-1 and TRBJ2-2; tentatively, D is TRBD1 (5 bases). The sample consisted of peripheral blood, taken in a trial of Ad26.COV2.S vaccine versus placebo. The DNA for the CDR3 is TGCGCCAGCAGCTCCGGGCAGGGCGGGGAGCTGTTTTTT. This encodes CASSSGQGGELFF.